This T cell receptor beta chain was profiled in a study of blood T cells in healthy people across ages. Regarding the study as a whole: As naive T cell percentage varied, TCR beta diversity correlated strongly with it.

In its sample, this clonotype was seen a few times. Antigen specificity is unknown. The use of a sample-barcoded 5' primer and a J-beta primer mix characterized a second PCR of about 6 to 12 cycles. TCRdb called the 5' RACE reads again in MiXCR, with one record for every CDR3 protein. This sample yields around 1.7 million distinct CDR3 sequences, of which approximately 30% are seen a single time; 7.7% belongs to the top ten. The CDR3 has 15 residues. Trimming stripped 4 bases from V and 1 base from J, with 13 bases between. This receptor was taken from a woman aged 25 to 39 in good health. The chain uses TRBV12-3 or TRBV12-4 and TRBJ1-1, with D possibly being TRBD1 (6 bases). Sequences were obtained from blood. This CDR3 is CASSYTGLGNTEAFF. CDR3 DNA sequence: TGTGCCAGCAGTTACACAGGGTTAGGGAACACTGAAGCTTTCTTT.